This T cell receptor (beta chain) was recovered during a study of cytomegalovirus exposure and HLA in healthy donors. The CDR3 is 20 amino acids. Germline values: CDR1 LNHNV, CDR2 YYDKDF (reference sequence). J was trimmed by 0 bases and V by 0 bases; bases with no gene match: 15. A multiplex PCR was run with 60 Vbeta primers and 13 Jbeta primers. Generated by immunoSEQ multiplex PCR, the TCRdb table keeps only in-frame clones and is missing some. This sample carries about 82,000 clones, around 10% of them seen once, and the ten largest clones take approximately 25%. A word on this clone: Antigen unknown.

Findings and limits, study-wide: CMV antigen specificity was confirmed in vitro for a few CMV-associated chains. Later analysis suggested most CMV-associated TCR beta chains were HLA-restricted. A later analysis appeared to link common viral pathogens to several of the most significant clusters. A highly shared variant cluster was judged a likely technical artifact.

The chain uses TRBV15 and TRBJ2-7; 9 nucleotides agree with TRBD1. The sequence derives from a man aged 60-69 years in good health and CMV-seropositive. The sequencing input was PBMCs. CDR3 sequence reads: CATSRDLPAPGTGSSYEQYF. CDR3 sequence (DNA): TGTGCCACCAGCAGAGATCTCCCCGCTCCCGGGACAGGGTCCTCCTACGAGCAGTACTTC.